This TCR beta chain was documented in a study of breast tumors, draining lymph nodes, adjacent tissues. J gave up 11 bases and V 6 bases, and 5 bases lay outside the gene matches. CDR1 ENHRY and CDR2 SYGVKD come from the germline V gene. CDR3 length: 11 amino acids. TCRdb passed the multiplex PCR reads through MiXCR, listing each CDR3 protein once. Counted here are 85,000 to 130,000 distinct CDR3 sequences, less than 40% occurring once; the ten biggest clones make up approximately 5.4%. At least ten counts were recorded for this clonotype. Breast cancer patients provided tissue from their axillary draining lymph nodes.

The V gene is TRBV10-3, the J gene TRBJ1-1, with 8 bases fitting TRBD1. The TCR comes from a female donor with breast cancer. Some clones in this sample may be carry-over from other donors' samples. Source material: axillary lymph node tissue. The DNA for the CDR3 is TGTGCCATCAGCCAGACAGGGGAGGCTTTCTTT. Amino acid sequence: CAISQTGEAFF.